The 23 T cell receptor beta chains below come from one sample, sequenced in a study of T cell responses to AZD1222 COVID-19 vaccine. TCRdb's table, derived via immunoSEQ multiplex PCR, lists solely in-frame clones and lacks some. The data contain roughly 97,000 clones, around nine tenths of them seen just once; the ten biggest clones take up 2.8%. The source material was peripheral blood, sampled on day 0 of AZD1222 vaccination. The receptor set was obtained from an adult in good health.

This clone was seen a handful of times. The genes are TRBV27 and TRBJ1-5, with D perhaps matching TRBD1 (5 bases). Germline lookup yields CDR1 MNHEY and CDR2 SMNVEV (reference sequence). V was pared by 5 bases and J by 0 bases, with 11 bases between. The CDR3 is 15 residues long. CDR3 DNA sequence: TGTGCCAGCAGTGCACAGGTTTATAGCAATCAGCCCCAGCATTTT. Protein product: CASSAQVYSNQPQHF.

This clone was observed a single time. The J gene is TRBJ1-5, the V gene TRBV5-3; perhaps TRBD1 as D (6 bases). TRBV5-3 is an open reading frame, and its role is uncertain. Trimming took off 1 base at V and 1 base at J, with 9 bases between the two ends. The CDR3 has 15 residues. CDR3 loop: CARSLMGASNQPQHF. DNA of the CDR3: TGTGCCAGAAGCTTGATGGGGGCAAGCAATCAGCCCCAGCATTTT.

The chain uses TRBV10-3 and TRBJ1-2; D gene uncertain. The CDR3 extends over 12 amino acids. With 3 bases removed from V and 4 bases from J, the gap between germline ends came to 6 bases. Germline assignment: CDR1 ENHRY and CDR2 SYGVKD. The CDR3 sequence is CAISDGSYGYTF. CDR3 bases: TGTGCCATCAGTGATGGCAGCTATGGCTACACCTTC.

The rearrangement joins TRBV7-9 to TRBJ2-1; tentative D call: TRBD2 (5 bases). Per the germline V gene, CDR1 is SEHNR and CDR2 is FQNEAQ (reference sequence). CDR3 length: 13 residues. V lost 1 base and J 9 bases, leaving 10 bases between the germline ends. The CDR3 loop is CASSLGGSGEQFF. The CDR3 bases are TGTGCCAGCAGCTTAGGTGGGAGCGGTGAGCAGTTCTTC.

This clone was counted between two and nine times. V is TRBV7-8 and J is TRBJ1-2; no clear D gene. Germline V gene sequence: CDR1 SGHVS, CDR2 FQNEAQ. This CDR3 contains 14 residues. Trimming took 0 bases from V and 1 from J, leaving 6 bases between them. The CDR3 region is CASSLARSNYGYTF. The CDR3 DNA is TGTGCCAGCAGCTTAGCGCGGAGTAACTATGGCTACACCTTC.

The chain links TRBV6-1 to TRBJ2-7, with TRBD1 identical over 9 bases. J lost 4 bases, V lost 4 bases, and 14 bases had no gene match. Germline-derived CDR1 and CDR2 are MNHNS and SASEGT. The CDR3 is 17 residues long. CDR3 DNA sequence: TGTGCCAGCAGTGTCGCCCCGCCCGGGACAGGGTTATACGAGCAGTACTTC. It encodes CASSVAPPGTGLYEQYF.

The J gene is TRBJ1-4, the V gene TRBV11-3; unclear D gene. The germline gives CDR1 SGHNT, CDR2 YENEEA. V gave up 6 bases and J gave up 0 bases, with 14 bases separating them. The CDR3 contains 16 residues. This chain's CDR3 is CASSFTARATNEKLFF. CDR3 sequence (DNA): TGTGCCAGCAGTTTTACAGCCAGAGCAACTAATGAAAAACTGTTTTTT.

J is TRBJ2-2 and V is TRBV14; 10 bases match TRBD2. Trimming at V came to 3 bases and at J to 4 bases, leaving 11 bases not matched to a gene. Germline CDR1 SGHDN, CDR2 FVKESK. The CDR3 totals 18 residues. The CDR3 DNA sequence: TGTGCCAGCAGCCAGATTATGAGCGGGGGGGCCGCCACCGGGGAGCTGTTTTTT. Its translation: CASSQIMSGGAATGELFF.

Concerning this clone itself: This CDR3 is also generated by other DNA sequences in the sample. The CDR3 region has the DNA TGTGCCAGTAGTTTAGCGGGATACACTGAAGCTTTCTTT. As protein: CASSLAGYTEAFF. The chain combines TRBV19 with TRBJ1-1; D ambiguous. With 5 bases removed from V and 3 bases from J, the gap between germline ends came to 10 bases. Germline-derived CDR1 and CDR2 are LNHDA and SQIVND (reference sequence). This CDR3 has 13 amino acids.

CDR3: CASSGTGTSGGFNEQFF. CDR3 in DNA: TGTGCCAGCAGCGGAACCGGGACTAGCGGGGGATTTAATGAGCAGTTCTTC. The chain couples TRBV5-5 to TRBJ2-1, with 14 positions matching TRBD2. V lost 4 bases and J lost 7; bases outside the gene matches: 10. Per the germline V gene, CDR1 is SGHKS and CDR2 is YYEKEE (reference sequence). CDR3 length: 17 residues.

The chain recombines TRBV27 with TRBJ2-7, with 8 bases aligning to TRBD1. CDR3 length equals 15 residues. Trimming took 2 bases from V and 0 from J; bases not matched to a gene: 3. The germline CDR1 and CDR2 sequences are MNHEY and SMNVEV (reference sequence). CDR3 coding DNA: TGTGCCAGCAGTTTAAAGGGGACAGGCTCCTACGAGCAGTACTTC. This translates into CASSLKGTGSYEQYF.

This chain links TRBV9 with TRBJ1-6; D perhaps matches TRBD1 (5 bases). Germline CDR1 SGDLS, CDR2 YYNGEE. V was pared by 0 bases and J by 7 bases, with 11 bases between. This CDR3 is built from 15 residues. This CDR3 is CASSVVPGPNSPLHF. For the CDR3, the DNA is TGTGCCAGCAGCGTAGTACCGGGACCCAATTCACCCCTCCACTTT.

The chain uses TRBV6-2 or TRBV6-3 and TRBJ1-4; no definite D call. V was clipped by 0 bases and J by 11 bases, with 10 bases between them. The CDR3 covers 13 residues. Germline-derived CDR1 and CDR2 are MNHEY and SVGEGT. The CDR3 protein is CASSYSESDKLFF. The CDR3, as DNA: TGTGCCAGCAGTTACTCGGAGTCGGACAAACTGTTTTTT.

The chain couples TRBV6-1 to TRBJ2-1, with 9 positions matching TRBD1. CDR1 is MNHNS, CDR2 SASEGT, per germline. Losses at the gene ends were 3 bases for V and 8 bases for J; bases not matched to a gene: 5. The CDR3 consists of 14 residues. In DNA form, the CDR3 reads TGTGCCAGCAGTGAGGGGACAGGGCCCGATGAGCAGTTCTTC. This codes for CASSEGTGPDEQFF.

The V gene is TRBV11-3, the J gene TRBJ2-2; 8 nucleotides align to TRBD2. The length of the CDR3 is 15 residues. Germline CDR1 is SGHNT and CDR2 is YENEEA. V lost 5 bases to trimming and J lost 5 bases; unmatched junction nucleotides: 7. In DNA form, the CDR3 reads TGTGCCAGCAGCACAACGGGACTAGTAACCGGGGAGCTGTTTTTT. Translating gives CASSTTGLVTGELFF.

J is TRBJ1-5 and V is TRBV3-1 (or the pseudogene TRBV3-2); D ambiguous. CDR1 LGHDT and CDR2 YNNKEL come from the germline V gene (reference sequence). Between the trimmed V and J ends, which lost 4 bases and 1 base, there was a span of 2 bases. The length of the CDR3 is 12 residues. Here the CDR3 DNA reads TGTGCCAGCAGCCGAAGCAATCAGCCCCAGCATTTT. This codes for CASSRSNQPQHF.

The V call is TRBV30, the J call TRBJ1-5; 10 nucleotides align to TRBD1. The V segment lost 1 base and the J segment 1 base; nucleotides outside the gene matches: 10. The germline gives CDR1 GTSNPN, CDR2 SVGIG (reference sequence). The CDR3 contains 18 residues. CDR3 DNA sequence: TGTGCCTGGAGTGCTCTGAGACAGGGGGCGGTAAGCAATCAGCCCCAGCATTTT. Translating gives CAWSALRQGAVSNQPQHF.

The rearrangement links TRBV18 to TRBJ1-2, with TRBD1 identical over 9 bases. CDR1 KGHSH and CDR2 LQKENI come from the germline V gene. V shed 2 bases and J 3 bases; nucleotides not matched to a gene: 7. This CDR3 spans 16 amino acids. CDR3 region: CASSPSGTGRDYGYTF. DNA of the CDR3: TGTGCCAGCTCACCATCCGGGACAGGGAGAGACTATGGCTACACCTTC.

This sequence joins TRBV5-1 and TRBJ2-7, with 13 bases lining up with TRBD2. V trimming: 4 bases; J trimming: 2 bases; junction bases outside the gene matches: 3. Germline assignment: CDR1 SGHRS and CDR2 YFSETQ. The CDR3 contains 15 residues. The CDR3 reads CASSHTSGGAYEQYF. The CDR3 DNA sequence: TGCGCCAGCAGCCACACTAGCGGGGGGGCCTACGAGCAGTACTTC.

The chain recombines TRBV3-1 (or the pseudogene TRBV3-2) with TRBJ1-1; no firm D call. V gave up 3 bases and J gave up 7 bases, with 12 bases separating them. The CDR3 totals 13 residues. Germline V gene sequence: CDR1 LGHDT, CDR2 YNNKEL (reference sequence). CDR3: CASSHGPGNEAFF. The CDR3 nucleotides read TGTGCCAGCAGCCACGGACCGGGGAATGAAGCTTTCTTT.

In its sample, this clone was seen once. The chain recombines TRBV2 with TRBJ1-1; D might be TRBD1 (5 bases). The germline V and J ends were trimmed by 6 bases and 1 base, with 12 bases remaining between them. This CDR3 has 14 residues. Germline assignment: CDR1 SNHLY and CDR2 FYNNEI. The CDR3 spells CASSREGTNTEAFF. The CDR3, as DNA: TGTGCCAGCAGCAGGGAAGGGACGAACACTGAAGCTTTCTTT.

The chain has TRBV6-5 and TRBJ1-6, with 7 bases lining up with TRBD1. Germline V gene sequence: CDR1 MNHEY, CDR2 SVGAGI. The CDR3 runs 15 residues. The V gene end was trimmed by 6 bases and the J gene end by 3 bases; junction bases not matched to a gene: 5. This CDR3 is CASRSRDSYNSPLHF. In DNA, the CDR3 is TGTGCCAGCAGAAGCCGGGACAGCTATAATTCACCCCTCCACTTT.

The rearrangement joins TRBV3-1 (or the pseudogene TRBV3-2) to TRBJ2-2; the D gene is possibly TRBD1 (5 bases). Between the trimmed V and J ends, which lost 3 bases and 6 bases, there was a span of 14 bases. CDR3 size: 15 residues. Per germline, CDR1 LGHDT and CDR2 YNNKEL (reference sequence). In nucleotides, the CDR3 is TGTGCCAGCAGCCAGCCTCTCAGGGCTGCCGGGGAGCTGTTTTTT. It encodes CASSQPLRAAGELFF.